This T cell receptor beta chain was identified in a study of human T cells and chemical hapten exposure. Findings and caveats of the study: High-frequency TCRs, those above 1 in 1000, stayed the same after DPC sensitization. The study found expanded TCRs formed significantly more large CDR3 similarity clusters than controls.

Time point specified: patch test 1, 2 weeks after DPC sensitization. Described treatment: therapeutic diphenylcyclopropenone sensitization with weekly scalp DPC. This clonotype was detected a few times. Antigen unknown. Each cDNA molecule in the library carried unique molecular identifiers. From the RACE reads, TCRdb called clonotypes with MiXCR, one entry per CDR3 protein. The data hold 60,000 to 80,000 distinct CDR3 sequences, with around 30% observed a single time. CDR1 and CDR2 (germline): LGHDT, YNNKEL (reference sequence). Trimming shortened V by 4 bases and J by 4 bases, and 14 bases separated the two germline ends. CDR3 length: 15 residues.

The genes are TRBV3-1 and TRBJ1-3; maybe TRBD1 (5 bases). Sequences were derived from whole blood, sampled in connection with sensitization to the hapten diphenylcyclopropenone (DPC). The sequence was collected from a middle-aged man with alopecia areata. Some clones in this sample may be carry-over from other donors' samples. CDR3 DNA sequence: TGTGCCAGCAGCCCCTCGACCAGGGACGGAAACACCATATATTTT. This gives the protein CASSPSTRDGNTIYF. The whole variable domain, filled in from reference TRBV3-1 and TRBJ1-3, reads DTAVSQTPKYLVTQMGNDKSIKCEQNLGHDTMYWYKQDSKKFLKIMFSYNNKELIINETVPNRFSPKSPDKAHLNLHINSLELGDSAVYFCASSPSTRDGNTIYFGEGSWLTVV.